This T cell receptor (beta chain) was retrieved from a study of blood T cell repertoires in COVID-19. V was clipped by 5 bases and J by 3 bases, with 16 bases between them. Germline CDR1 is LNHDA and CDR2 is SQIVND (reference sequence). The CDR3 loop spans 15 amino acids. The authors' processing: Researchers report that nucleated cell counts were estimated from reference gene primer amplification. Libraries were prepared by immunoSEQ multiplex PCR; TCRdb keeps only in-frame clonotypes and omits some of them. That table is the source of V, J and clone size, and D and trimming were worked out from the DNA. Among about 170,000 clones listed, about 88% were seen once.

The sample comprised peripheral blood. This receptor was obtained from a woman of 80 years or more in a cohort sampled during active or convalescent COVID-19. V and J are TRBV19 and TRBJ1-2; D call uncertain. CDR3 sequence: CASSSFAADYYGYTF. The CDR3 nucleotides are TGTGCCAGTAGTTCATTCGCCGCAGACTACTATGGCTACACCTTC.